These 23 T cell receptor beta chains were sequenced from one sample in a study of brain T cells in children with intractable seizures. Regarding time point: blood from clinic visit 5 months post-surgery; TSC patient then seizure free. The method was immunoSEQ multiplex PCR; TCRdb's version includes in-frame clones alone and lacks a portion of them. The sample has about 340,000 clones, about 93% seen once. Here the sequenced sample was peripheral blood, taken 4 to 6 months after surgery. The receptors derive from a boy under two years old with tuberous sclerosis and intractable seizures.

The rearrangement joins TRBV6-6 to TRBJ2-1; the D gene is possibly TRBD2 (5 bases). This CDR3 has 18 residues. Germline assignment: CDR1 MNHNY and CDR2 SVGAGI (reference sequence). V lost 5 bases and J lost 0, with 20 bases in between. CDR3 amino acids: CASSPPAFGVSSYNEQFF. Written as DNA, the CDR3 is TGTGCCAGCAGTCCACCCGCCTTCGGGGTTAGCTCCTACAATGAGCAGTTCTTC.

This sequence joins TRBV24-1 and TRBJ2-1; TRBD1 is a possible D gene (6 bases). Trimming shortened V by 2 bases and J by 0 bases, and 13 bases separated the two germline ends. The germline CDR1 and CDR2 sequences are KGHDR and SFDVKD. This CDR3 has 17 amino acids. CDR3: CATSDSNPTGSYNEQFF. The DNA for the CDR3 is TGTGCCACCAGTGATTCGAACCCGACAGGCTCCTACAATGAGCAGTTCTTC.

The chain has TRBV5-5 and TRBJ1-2; D is unclear. V lost 0 bases and J 6 bases, leaving 9 bases between the germline ends. The CDR3 runs to 13 residues. From germline, CDR1 is SGHKS and CDR2 YYEKEE (reference sequence). The CDR3 spells CASSLDPINGYTF. In DNA, the CDR3 is TGTGCCAGCAGCTTGGATCCCATAAATGGCTACACCTTC.

The chain employs TRBV28 and TRBJ1-5, with TRBD1 matching over 7 bases. CDR1 is MDHEN and CDR2 is SYDVKM in the germline V gene. The V and J ends lost 2 bases and 3 bases, in that order; junction bases with no gene match: 7. The CDR3 is 16 amino acids. For the CDR3, the DNA is TGTGCCAGCAGTTTAACCCTGACAGGGTTCAATCAGCCCCAGCATTTT. It yields the protein CASSLTLTGFNQPQHF.

In its sample, this clone was seen once. V and J are TRBV2 and TRBJ1-2; D is undetermined. Trimming left V 6 bases short and J 5 bases short, with 13 bases between. Germline CDR1 reads SNHLY; CDR2 reads FYNNEI. This CDR3 has 13 amino acids. The CDR3 DNA reads as TGTGCCAGCAGCCGGACGGAAAAGTATGGCTACACCTTC. The encoded protein is CASSRTEKYGYTF. The variable domain in full, completed from reference TRBV2 and TRBJ1-2, reads EPEVTQTPSHQVTQMGQEVILRCVPISNHLYFYWYRQILGQKVEFLVSFYNNEISEKSEIFDDQFSVERPDGSNFTLKIRSTKLEDSAMYFCASSRTEKYGYTFGSGTRLTVV.

V gene TRBV7-9 combines with J gene TRBJ2-7, with D maybe TRBD1 (5 bases). This CDR3 is built from 15 residues. Germline V gives CDR1 SEHNR, CDR2 FQNEAQ (reference sequence). V dropped 5 bases and J dropped 2 bases, with 16 bases sitting between them. The DNA for the CDR3 is TGTGCCAGCAGCCTAGTGGCAGGGCACCCCTACGAGCAGTACTTC. Amino acids: CASSLVAGHPYEQYF.

The chain carries TRBV28 and TRBJ2-5, with 10 bases matching TRBD2. The length of the CDR3 is 17 residues. The germline V gene encodes CDR1 MDHEN and CDR2 SYDVKM. J was trimmed by 3 bases and V by 5 bases; bases with no gene match: 12. The CDR3 protein is CASSQHPGLALEETQYF. The CDR3 DNA sequence: TGTGCCAGCAGTCAGCATCCGGGACTAGCGCTGGAAGAGACCCAGTACTTC. The whole variable domain, filled in from reference TRBV28 and TRBJ2-5, reads DVKVTQSSRYLVKRTGEKVFLECVQDMDHENMFWYRQDPGLGLRLIYFSYDVKMKEKGDIPEGYSVSREKKERFSLILESASTNQTSMYLCASSQHPGLALEETQYFGPGTRLLVL.

V is TRBV7-4 and J is TRBJ2-4; TRBD1 might be the D (6 bases). Per germline, CDR1 SGHVT and CDR2 SQSDAQ. Trimming removed 3 bases from V and 1 base from J, with 19 bases in between. This CDR3 is built from 18 residues. CDR3 coding DNA: TGTGCCAGCAGCTTTCCCCCAACAGGGAGTTCTGCCAAAAACATTCAGTACTTC. Translation: CASSFPPTGSSAKNIQYF.

This CDR3 reads CASSMGRGGSNQPQHF. Written as DNA, the CDR3 is TGTGCCAGTAGTATGGGGCGGGGGGGGAGCAATCAGCCCCAGCATTTT. The rearrangement joins TRBV19 to TRBJ1-5; maybe TRBD1 (5 bases). Deletions cut 3 bases from V and 1 base from J, with 13 bases between. The CDR3 totals 16 residues. The germline V gene has CDR1 LNHDA and CDR2 SQIVND (reference sequence).

V usage is TRBV5-5 and J usage is TRBJ1-2; D uncertain. V was clipped by 4 bases and J by 4 bases, with 14 bases between them. The germline V gene has CDR1 SGHKS and CDR2 YYEKEE (reference sequence). The CDR3 is 14 residues long. The CDR3 loop is CASSLNEIGYGYTF. CDR3 DNA sequence: TGTGCCAGCAGCCTAAACGAGATCGGCTATGGCTACACCTTC.

V gene TRBV6-1 combines with J gene TRBJ1-6; perhaps TRBD1 as D (5 bases). V was clipped by 3 bases and J by 9 bases, with 15 bases between them. CDR3 length: 15 amino acids. CDR1 is MNHNS, CDR2 SASEGT, per germline. CDR3 bases: TGTGCCAGCAGTGATGGGGCCCTGACGGGTTCACCCCTCCACTTT. This codes for CASSDGALTGSPLHF.

The chain couples TRBV25-1 to TRBJ1-3, with D hard to call. The CDR3 contains 14 residues. CDR1 is MGHDK and CDR2 is SYGVNS in the germline V gene. Trimming pared 6 bases from V and 4 bases from J, leaving 13 bases between. The CDR3 DNA is TGTGCCAGCAGCCTGCGGGGTACGGGAAACACCATATATTTT. It codes for CASSLRGTGNTIYF.

CDR3 protein: CASSRGRQTRSSYNEQFF. The CDR3 DNA sequence: TGTGCCAGCAGCCGAGGCCGCCAGACTAGGAGCTCCTACAATGAGCAGTTCTTC. This chain links TRBV4-2 with TRBJ2-1, with D perhaps TRBD2 (6 bases). Germline CDR1 is LGHNA and CDR2 is YNFKEQ. V gave up 4 bases and J gave up 0 bases, with 19 bases separating them. The CDR3 covers 18 residues.

V usage is TRBV15 and J usage is TRBJ1-2; D might be TRBD1 (5 bases). The CDR3 sequence is 16 residues long. Per the germline V gene, CDR1 is LNHNV and CDR2 is YYDKDF (reference sequence). Trimming took off 1 base at V and 6 bases at J, with 18 bases between the two ends. CDR3 loop: CATSRATVPRGNGYTF. For the CDR3, the DNA is TGTGCCACCAGCAGAGCGACAGTACCCCGAGGAAATGGCTACACCTTC.

The J gene is TRBJ1-1, the V gene TRBV4-1; tentative D call: TRBD1 (5 bases). This CDR3 has 15 amino acids. The V gene lost 4 bases and the J gene lost 1 base, with 13 bases spanning the gap. CDR1 MGHRA and CDR2 YSYEKL come from the germline V gene. The CDR3 loop is CASSPIGGGNTEAFF. The CDR3 DNA sequence: TGCGCCAGCAGCCCCATCGGCGGGGGGAACACTGAAGCTTTCTTT.

This sequence joins TRBV11-3 and TRBJ1-4; D is ambiguous. The CDR3 sequence is 16 residues long. Trimming took 5 bases from V and 0 from J, leaving 13 bases between them. The germline V gene encodes CDR1 SGHNT and CDR2 YENEEA. The CDR3 DNA reads TGTGCCAGCAGCCCCCAAATGGAGGCAACTAATGAAAAACTGTTTTTT. Its protein is CASSPQMEATNEKLFF.

This clone was counted a few times. The chain carries TRBV5-7 and TRBJ2-7, with D tentatively TRBD2 (6 bases). TRBV5-7 carries the ORF label, with uncertain function. Trimming cost V 1 base and J 1 base, with 9 bases left between them. The CDR3 length is 14 residues. This chain's CDR3 is CASSLWAGSYEQYF. Here the CDR3 DNA reads TGTGCCAGCAGCTTGTGGGCGGGATCCTACGAGCAGTACTTC.

The chain combines TRBV15 with TRBJ1-2; D is ambiguous. Trimming took 0 bases from V and 4 from J, leaving 9 bases between them. CDR1 and CDR2 (germline): LNHNV, YYDKDF (reference sequence). CDR3 length: 14 residues. The CDR3 nucleotides are TGTGCCACCAGCAGAGATAGGGATAGCTATGGCTACACCTTC. Translated, it gives CATSRDRDSYGYTF.

The chain couples TRBV9 to TRBJ1-4, with D possibly matching TRBD1 (5 bases). The V end was cut by 0 bases, the J end by 2 bases, with 8 bases between. This CDR3 contains 15 residues. From germline, CDR1 is SGDLS and CDR2 YYNGEE. CDR3 DNA sequence: TGTGCCAGCAGCGTAGGGGGGAGGACTAATGAAAAACTGTTTTTT. The encoded protein is CASSVGGRTNEKLFF.

Turning to this clone: Sequence at one end of the junction differs from germline and may be a read error. The V and J genes are TRBV15 and TRBJ1-3, with D uncertain. This CDR3 contains 15 residues. The V gene's germline CDR1 is LNHNV and CDR2 YYDKDF (reference sequence). CDR3 sequence: CATSRAGMSGNTIYF. CDR3 sequence (DNA): TGTGCCACCAGCAGAGCTGGGATGTCTGGGAACACCATATATTTT.

This chain uses TRBV2 with TRBJ1-2; perhaps TRBD1 as D (6 bases). V lost 2 bases, J lost 3 bases, and 16 bases lay in between. CDR3 length: 16 residues. Germline-derived CDR1 and CDR2 are SNHLY and FYNNEI. CDR3: CASSETRVKGDYGYTF. The CDR3 DNA is TGTGCCAGCAGTGAAACACGCGTGAAGGGGGACTATGGCTACACCTTC. Combining the CDR3 with reference TRBV2 and TRBJ1-2 gives the whole variable domain EPEVTQTPSHQVTQMGQEVILRCVPISNHLYFYWYRQILGQKVEFLVSFYNNEISEKSEIFDDQFSVERPDGSNFTLKIRSTKLEDSAMYFCASSETRVKGDYGYTFGSGTRLTVV.

The chain carries TRBV6-5 and TRBJ1-4, with 9 bases lining up with TRBD1. The trim removed 6 bases at V and 7 bases at J, leaving 9 bases unmatched. This CDR3 has 15 residues. Looked up from germline, CDR1 is MNHEY and CDR2 is SVGAGI. The CDR3 nucleotides read TGTGCCAGCAGCTGGACAGGGGAGGGCGGTGAAAAACTGTTTTTT. Translating gives CASSWTGEGGEKLFF.

The rearrangement joins TRBV5-4 to TRBJ2-7, with 7 positions matching TRBD2. The germline V gene has CDR1 SGHNT and CDR2 YYREEE (reference sequence). The CDR3 covers 16 residues. V lost 0 bases, J lost 5 bases, and 11 bases stayed unmatched. CDR3 amino acids: CASSLAGLAARNEQYF. CDR3 bases: TGTGCCAGCAGCTTGGCGGGGCTAGCGGCGAGGAACGAGCAGTACTTC.